This TCR beta chain was sequenced for a study of tissue T cells after allogeneic stem cell transplantation. Across the study: Before transplant, recipient-origin PBMCs were collected in a handful of GVHD patients. The study, taken as a whole, reports: Across patients, clones rarely overlapped, yet motif clusters were shared tissue-specifically. TCR repertoires tracked anatomic similarity, regardless of disease or transplant status. This small cohort was clinically heterogeneous, and sampling depth was a limitation.

Generated by immunoSEQ multiplex PCR, the TCRdb table keeps only in-frame clones and is missing some. Of about 5,700 clones listed, 76% are singletons. This clone was seen more than once but under ten times. Its cognate antigen is unknown. The V gene's germline CDR1 is MDHEN and CDR2 SYDVKM. Trimming took off 5 bases at V and 3 bases at J, with 8 bases between the two ends. The CDR3 has 14 residues. This TCR was sampled from a man between 40 and 69 years old who later had graft-versus-host disease after an allogeneic stem cell transplant. This rearrangement joins TRBV28 to TRBJ2-6; no firm D call. Sequenced here: blood, sampled before transplantation. Written as DNA, the CDR3 is TGTGCCAGCAGTAGTACTCGTGGGGCCAACGTCCTGACTTTC. It is translated as CASSSTRGANVLTF.